A single sample is the source of the 5 T cell receptor beta chains below, sequenced in a study of blood T cells in healthy people across ages. A second PCR of roughly 7 to 11 cycles used a sample-barcoded 5' primer and a J-beta primer mix. TCRdb re-analysed the 5' RACE reads in MiXCR, keeping a single row per CDR3 protein. The sample contains 800,000 to 950,000 distinct CDR3 sequences, 30% to 45% of which appear only once. Material for sequencing was blood. These receptors originate from a man aged 18-30 years in good health.

This clonotype was counted between two and nine times. This chain links TRBV7-6 with TRBJ2-3, with D unresolved. Germline V gene lookup returns CDR1 SGHVS and CDR2 FNYEAQ. The CDR3 has 15 amino acids. Trimming stripped 5 bases from V and 2 bases from J, with 14 bases between. DNA of the CDR3: TGTGCCAGCAGCCCCAGAACCCCTGACACAGATACGCAGTATTTT. Translated, it gives CASSPRTPDTDTQYF.

This rearrangement joins TRBV7-9 to TRBJ2-5; D is possibly TRBD1 or TRBD2 (5 bases each). Germline CDR1 reads SEHNR; CDR2 reads FQNEAQ (reference sequence). V gave up 10 bases and J gave up 4 bases, with 13 bases separating them. This CDR3 region has 12 residues. The CDR3 DNA is TGTGCCACCCTTGGTGGGGGAGAGACCCAGTACTTC. It is translated as CATLGGGETQYF.

V usage is TRBV28 and J usage is TRBJ2-4; the match to TRBD2 covers 8 bases. Losses at the gene ends were 2 bases for V and 13 bases for J; bases not matched to a gene: 10. Germline-derived CDR1 and CDR2 are MDHEN and SYDVKM. The CDR3 extends over 14 amino acids. CDR3 nucleotides: TGTGCCAGCAGTTTACGGGGCGGGGGGAATGAGCAGTACTTC. Translated: CASSLRGGGNEQYF.

This clonotype was counted only a few times. The chain is built from TRBV7-8 and TRBJ1-2; a weak D match, TRBD1 (6 bases). This CDR3 comprises 14 residues. Trimming pared 5 bases from V and 4 bases from J, leaving 14 bases between. Germline V CDR1 and CDR2: SGHVS, FQNEAQ. The CDR3 bases are TGTGCCAGCAGCGGCACCGGGACACTCTATGGCTACACCTTC. Translating gives CASSGTGTLYGYTF.

The chain employs TRBV9 and TRBJ1-1, with TRBD1 matching 7 bases. With 4 bases clipped from V and 5 bases from J, the junction kept 11 bases outside the gene matches. CDR1 is SGDLS and CDR2 is YYNGEE in the germline V gene. The CDR3 runs to 15 residues. In nucleotides, the CDR3 is TGTGCCAGCAGCCCCCGGGACAGAGGGATTACTGAAGCTTTCTTT. Protein: CASSPRDRGITEAFF.